This TCR beta chain stems from a study of OX40 agonist ivuxolimab in advanced cancers. For the study at large: Dosing consisted of intravenous ivuxolimab at 0.01 to 10 mg/kg every 2 weeks. Study-wide findings and caveats: Expanded clones tended on average to be more numerous among CD8+ T cells than CD4+.

Some clones are missing from TCRdb's copy, which holds only in-frame ones; the method was immunoSEQ multiplex PCR. This sample has about 49,000 clones; about 81% occur once, and the top ten carry around an eighth. As to this clone: Its target is unknown.

CDR3 size: 16 residues. CDR1 and CDR2 from the germline V gene are MGHRA and YSYEKL. J lost 5 bases, V lost 4 bases, and 8 bases had no gene match. The origin of this receptor is an adult with an advanced solid tumor such as melanoma, head and neck, liver or kidney cancer. The chain has TRBV4-1 and TRBJ2-5; TRBD1 agrees at 12 bases. The sequencing used CD4+ or CD8+ T cells sorted from blood, collected in a trial of the OX40 agonist ivuxolimab. As DNA, the CDR3 is TGCGCCAGCAGCCTTGAGGGGACAGGGGGCTTGGAGACCCAGTACTTC. Encoded protein: CASSLEGTGGLETQYF.